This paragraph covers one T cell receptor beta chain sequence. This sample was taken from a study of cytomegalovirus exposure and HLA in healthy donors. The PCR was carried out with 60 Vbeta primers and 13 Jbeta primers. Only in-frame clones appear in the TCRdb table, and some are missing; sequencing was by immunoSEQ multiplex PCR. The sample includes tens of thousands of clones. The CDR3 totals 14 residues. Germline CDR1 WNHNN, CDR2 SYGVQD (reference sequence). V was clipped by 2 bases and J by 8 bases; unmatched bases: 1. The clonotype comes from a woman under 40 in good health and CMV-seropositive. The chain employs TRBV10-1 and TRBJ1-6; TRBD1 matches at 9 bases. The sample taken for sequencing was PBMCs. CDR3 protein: CASSEGQGYSPLHF. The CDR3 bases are TGCGCCAGCAGTGAGGGACAGGGGTATTCACCCCTCCACTTT.